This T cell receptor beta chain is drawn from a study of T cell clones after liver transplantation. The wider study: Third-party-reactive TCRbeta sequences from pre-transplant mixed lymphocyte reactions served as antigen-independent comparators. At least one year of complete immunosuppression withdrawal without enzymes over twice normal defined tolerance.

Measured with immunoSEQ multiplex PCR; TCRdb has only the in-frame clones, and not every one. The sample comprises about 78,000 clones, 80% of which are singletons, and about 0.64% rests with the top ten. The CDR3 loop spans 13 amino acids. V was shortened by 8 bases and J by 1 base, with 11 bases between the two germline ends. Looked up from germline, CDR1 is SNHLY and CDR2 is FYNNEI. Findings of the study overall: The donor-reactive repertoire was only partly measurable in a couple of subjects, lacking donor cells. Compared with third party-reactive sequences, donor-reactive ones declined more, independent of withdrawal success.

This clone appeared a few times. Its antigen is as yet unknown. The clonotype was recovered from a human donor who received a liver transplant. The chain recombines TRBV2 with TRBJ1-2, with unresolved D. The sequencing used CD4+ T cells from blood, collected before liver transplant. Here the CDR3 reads CASESTINYGYTF. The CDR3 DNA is TGTGCCAGCGAGTCCACTATTAACTATGGCTACACCTTC.